The 18 T cell receptor beta chains presented below share a single source sample, sequenced in a study of shared clonotypes between healthy human individuals. CD8 cells regarded as naive lacked CD45RO, were positively chosen for CCR7, and omitted terminally differentiated effector memory CD45RA+ cells. The table came from immunoSEQ multiplex PCR; TCRdb's copy has only in-frame clones and leaves some out. The data contain roughly 600,000 clones, more than 95% of them seen just once; the ten biggest clones take up around 0.3%. The sample was naive CD8+ T cells sorted from blood. The receptors stem from a man aged 25-40 years in good health.

The gene calls are TRBV10-3 and TRBJ2-7; TRBD1 aligns across 11 bases. V was clipped by 7 bases and J by 5 bases; unmatched bases: 4. Looked up from germline, CDR1 is ENHRY and CDR2 is SYGVKD. The CDR3 sequence is 13 residues long. The CDR3 loop is CAITRDRGNEQYF. CDR3 DNA: TGTGCCATCACCCGGGACAGGGGGAACGAGCAGTACTTC.

This rearrangement joins TRBV6-1 to TRBJ2-2; D remains ambiguous. This CDR3 is 14 amino acids long. CDR1 is MNHNS and CDR2 is SASEGT in the germline V gene. Trimming removed 1 base from V and 3 bases from J, with 6 bases in between. This CDR3 is CASSEGMYTGELFF. DNA of the CDR3: TGTGCCAGCAGTGAAGGGATGTACACCGGGGAGCTGTTTTTT.

This sequence joins TRBV4-3 and TRBJ1-2; D uncertain. V shed 1 base and J shed 3 bases, with 12 bases lying between them. Germline loops: CDR1 LGHNA, CDR2 YSLEER. This CDR3 is 15 amino acids long. In DNA form, the CDR3 reads TGCGCCAGCAGCCAAGTCGGTTCGGGCTACTATGGCTACACCTTC. It specifies CASSQVGSGYYGYTF.

The genes are TRBV29-1 and TRBJ1-1, with 11 positions matching TRBD1. The CDR3 consists of 16 residues. Germline V gene sequence: CDR1 SQVTM, CDR2 ANQGSEA. V was clipped by 1 base and J by 5 bases; unmatched bases: 9. CDR3 in amino acids: CSVEVGQGAFGTEAFF. CDR3 sequence (DNA): TGCAGCGTTGAAGTTGGACAGGGGGCCTTCGGGACTGAAGCTTTCTTT.

On this clone itself: This CDR3 is also generated by other DNA sequences in the sample. This rearrangement joins TRBV7-8 to TRBJ2-1; maybe TRBD2 (5 bases). V was shortened by 0 bases and J by 7 bases, with 10 bases between the two germline ends. The germline CDR1 and CDR2 sequences are SGHVS and FQNEAQ. This CDR3 has 14 amino acids. The CDR3 DNA reads as TGTGCCAGCAGCTTAGCGGGAGTGGGGAATGAGCAGTTCTTC. Its protein product is CASSLAGVGNEQFF.

The chain is built from TRBV5-1 and TRBJ2-1; 9 bases map to TRBD2. Germline CDR1 and CDR2: SGHRS and YFSETQ. V shed 0 bases, J shed 0 bases, and the junction held 13 bases outside the gene matches. CDR3 length: 20 amino acids. The CDR3 protein is CASSLGQREVPWNSYNEQFF. The CDR3 coding sequence is TGCGCCAGCAGCTTGGGCCAGCGGGAGGTCCCTTGGAACTCCTACAATGAGCAGTTCTTC.

This rearrangement joins TRBV6-4 to TRBJ2-7; 14 bases are shared with TRBD2. The trim removed 3 bases at V and 6 bases at J, leaving 10 bases unmatched. Germline V gene lookup returns CDR1 MRHNA and CDR2 SNTAGT. The CDR3 totals 17 residues. CDR3 nucleotides: TGTGCCAGCAGTGAACAGACTAGCGGGAGGGTTAAGCGCGAGCAGTACTTC. It codes for CASSEQTSGRVKREQYF.

This clone has a single count. This chain links TRBV4-1 with TRBJ2-3, with 10 nucleotides matching TRBD2. Germline-derived CDR1 and CDR2 are MGHRA and YSYEKL. The CDR3 covers 15 residues. J was trimmed by 3 bases and V by 4 bases; bases with no gene match: 4. CDR3 sequence: CASSLAGLATDTQYF. In DNA, the CDR3 is TGCGCCAGCAGCCTGGCGGGACTAGCGACAGATACGCAGTATTTT.

The genes are TRBV30 and TRBJ1-2; possible D gene TRBD1, 5 bases. V gave up 4 bases and J gave up 1 base, with 16 bases separating them. The CDR3 sequence is 15 residues long. Per germline, CDR1 GTSNPN and CDR2 SVGIG (reference sequence). CDR3 in amino acids: CAWNGRGLLNYGYTF. CDR3 nucleotides: TGTGCCTGGAATGGTAGGGGTCTTCTTAACTATGGCTACACCTTC.

The CDR3 coding sequence is TGTGCCAGCAGCTTCTTACCGGGCCTTATAGATACGCAGTATTTT. It yields the protein CASSFLPGLIDTQYF. The rearrangement uses TRBV11-2 and TRBJ2-3; D unclear. There are 15 residues in the CDR3. Germline V gene sequence: CDR1 SGHAT, CDR2 FQNNGV. V lost 3 bases and J lost 5, with 15 bases in between.

This chain connects TRBV27 to TRBJ2-7; TRBD2 matches 7 bases. The ends lost 2 bases at V and 3 bases at J; junction bases unmatched: 10. CDR3 length: 16 amino acids. Germline CDR1 reads MNHEY; CDR2 reads SMNVEV (reference sequence). This CDR3 is CASSLQWDYQIYEQYF. The CDR3 bases are TGTGCCAGCAGTTTACAGTGGGACTACCAAATCTACGAGCAGTACTTC.

The rearrangement links TRBV11-2 to TRBJ2-7; TRBD2 matches at 12 bases. Germline CDR1 is SGHAT and CDR2 is FQNNGV. V shed 4 bases, J shed 5 bases, and the junction held 9 bases outside the gene matches. This CDR3 comprises 16 residues. CDR3 coding DNA: TGTGCCAGCAGCTCGCTGCTAGCGGGAGGGCCTAACGAGCAGTACTTC. It specifies CASSSLLAGGPNEQYF.

The chain recombines TRBV4-3 with TRBJ1-4; 8 bases agree with TRBD1. The CDR3 runs to 14 residues. Germline loops: CDR1 LGHNA, CDR2 YSLEER. Trimming cost V 0 bases and J 13 bases; bases outside gene matches: 7. The DNA for the CDR3 is TGCGCCAGCAGCCAAGATCAAAAACAGGGGGGACTGTTTTTT. Amino acids: CASSQDQKQGGLFF.

The gene calls are TRBV7-9 and TRBJ1-2; 8 positions agree with TRBD1. The CDR3 spans 16 residues. J lost 2 bases, V lost 2 bases, and 7 bases had no gene match. Germline CDR1 is SEHNR and CDR2 is FQNEAQ (reference sequence). CDR3 sequence (DNA): TGTGCCAGCAGCTTACCCAGCGACAGGGGAAACTATGGCTACACCTTC. Translating gives CASSLPSDRGNYGYTF.

The chain joins TRBV11-2 to TRBJ2-3; 11 bases align to TRBD2. V dropped 3 bases and J dropped 0; count of bases not matched to a gene: 11. CDR3 size: 19 residues. The germline CDR1 and CDR2 sequences are SGHAT and FQNNGV. The CDR3 spells CASSFVGTSGSPSTDTQYF. CDR3 sequence (DNA): TGTGCCAGCAGCTTCGTAGGGACTAGCGGATCACCTAGCACAGATACGCAGTATTTT.

The chain carries TRBV25-1 and TRBJ2-7, with D perhaps matching TRBD2 (5 bases). CDR1 is MGHDK, CDR2 SYGVNS, per germline. This CDR3 comprises 13 residues. V lost 6 bases and J 2 bases, leaving 11 bases between the germline ends. CDR3: CASRPWGAYEQYF. The CDR3 DNA reads as TGTGCCAGCAGGCCCTGGGGAGCCTACGAGCAGTACTTC.

The gene calls are TRBV27 and TRBJ2-3; the D is unclear. Germline CDR1 is MNHEY and CDR2 is SMNVEV (reference sequence). This CDR3 has 16 amino acids. V was trimmed by 4 bases and J by 1 base, leaving 15 bases between them. This chain's CDR3 is CASSSPMVGGTDTQYF. Here the CDR3 DNA reads TGTGCCAGCAGTTCGCCTATGGTAGGAGGCACAGATACGCAGTATTTT.

This chain links TRBV28 with TRBJ2-7; 10 bases agree with TRBD2. The CDR3 length is 16 residues. The germline CDR1 and CDR2 sequences are MDHEN and SYDVKM. The trim removed 6 bases at V and 3 bases at J, leaving 11 bases unmatched. CDR3 sequence reads: CASRSVAGGFSYEQYF. The CDR3, as DNA: TGTGCCAGCAGGTCGGTAGCGGGAGGCTTTAGCTACGAGCAGTACTTC.